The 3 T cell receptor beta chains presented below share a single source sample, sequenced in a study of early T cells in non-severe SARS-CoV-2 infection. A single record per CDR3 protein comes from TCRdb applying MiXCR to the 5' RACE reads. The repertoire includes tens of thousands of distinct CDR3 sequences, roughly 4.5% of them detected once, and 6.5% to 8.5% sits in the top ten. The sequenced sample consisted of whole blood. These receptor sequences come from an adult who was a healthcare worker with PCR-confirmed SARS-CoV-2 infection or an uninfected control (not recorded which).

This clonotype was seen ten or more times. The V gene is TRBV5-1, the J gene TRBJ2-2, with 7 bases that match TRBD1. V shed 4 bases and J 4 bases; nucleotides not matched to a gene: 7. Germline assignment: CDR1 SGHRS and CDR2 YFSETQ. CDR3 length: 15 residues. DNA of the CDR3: TGCGCCAGCAGCATGACAGGGACCCCCACCGGGGAGCTGTTTTTT. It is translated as CASSMTGTPTGELFF.

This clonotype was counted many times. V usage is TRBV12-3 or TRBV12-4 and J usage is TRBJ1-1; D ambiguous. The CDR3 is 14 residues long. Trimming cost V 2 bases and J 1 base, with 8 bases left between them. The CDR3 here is CASSLQQTNTEAFF. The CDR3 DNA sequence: TGTGCCAGCAGTTTACAACAGACGAACACTGAAGCTTTCTTT.

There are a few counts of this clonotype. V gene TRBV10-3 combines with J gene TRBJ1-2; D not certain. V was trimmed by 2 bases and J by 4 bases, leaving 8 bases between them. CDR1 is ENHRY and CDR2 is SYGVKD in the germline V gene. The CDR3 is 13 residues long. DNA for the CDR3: TGTGCCATCAGTGAGAGGCGTATCTATGGCTACACCTTC. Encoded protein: CAISERRIYGYTF.